This T cell receptor beta chain was sequenced during a study of cytomegalovirus exposure and HLA in healthy donors. CDR3 length: 14 residues. The germline V gene has CDR1 SGHRS and CDR2 YFSETQ. The junction had 0 bases not matched to a gene; V was cut back by 0 bases and J by 0 bases. PCR was performed using 60 Vbeta and 13 Jbeta primers. Assay used: immunoSEQ multiplex PCR; TCRdb lists only in-frame clones, some missing. The sample has 150,000 or so clones, 80% seen once. The chain combines TRBV5-1 with TRBJ2-7; 7 bases line up with TRBD1. Sequencing was carried out using PBMCs. This clonotype was sampled from a woman between 40 and 55 years old in good health and CMV-seronegative. CDR3 DNA: TGCGCCAGCAGCTTGGGGGACAGCTCCTACGAGCAGTACTTC. This translates into CASSLGDSSYEQYF.